This T cell receptor beta chain is from a study of blood T cell repertoires in COVID-19. Study in general: Spain, Italy and the United States supplied samples that represented acute and convalescent COVID-19. T cells, B-cell-depleted T cells, or PBMCs provided the cDNA or gDNA that served as material.

Original methodology: Estimation of nucleated cell counts relied on the amplification of reference gene primers. Sequencing was performed with immunoSEQ multiplex PCR; in TCRdb, only in-frame clones are kept and a portion is missing. V and J calls plus clone size are reproduced from that table; the DNA served to infer D and trimming. The table includes approximately 150,000 clones, approximately 86% detected once. This clonotype was sampled from a woman in her fifties or sixties with acute or convalescent COVID-19. Source material: peripheral blood.

CDR3: CASSAHRVGETQYF. The CDR3 nucleotides are TGTGCCAGCAGCGCACACAGGGTCGGAGAGACCCAGTACTTC. J is TRBJ2-5 and V is TRBV7-2; possible D gene TRBD1, 6 bases. CDR1 is SGHTA, CDR2 FQGNSA, per germline. Deletions cut 5 bases from V and 4 bases from J, with 14 bases between. CDR3 length: 14 amino acids.